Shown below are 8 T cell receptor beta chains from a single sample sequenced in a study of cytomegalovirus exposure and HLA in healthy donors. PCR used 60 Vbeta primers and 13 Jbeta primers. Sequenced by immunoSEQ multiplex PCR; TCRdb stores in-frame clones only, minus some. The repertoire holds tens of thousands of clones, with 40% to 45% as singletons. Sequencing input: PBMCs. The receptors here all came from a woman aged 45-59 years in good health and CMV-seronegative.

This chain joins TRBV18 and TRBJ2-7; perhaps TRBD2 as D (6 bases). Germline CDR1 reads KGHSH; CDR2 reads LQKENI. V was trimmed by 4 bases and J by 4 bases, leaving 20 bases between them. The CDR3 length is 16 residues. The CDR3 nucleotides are TGTGCCAGCTCACGCGGCCGGGACGGGGAGGTATACGAGCAGTACTTC. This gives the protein CASSRGRDGEVYEQYF.

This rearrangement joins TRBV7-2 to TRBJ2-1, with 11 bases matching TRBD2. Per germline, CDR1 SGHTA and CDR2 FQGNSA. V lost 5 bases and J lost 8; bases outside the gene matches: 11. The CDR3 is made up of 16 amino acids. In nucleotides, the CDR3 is TGTGCCAGCAGCCCCACTAGCGGGAGTGTCTTCGATGAGCAGTTCTTC. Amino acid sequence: CASSPTSGSVFDEQFF.

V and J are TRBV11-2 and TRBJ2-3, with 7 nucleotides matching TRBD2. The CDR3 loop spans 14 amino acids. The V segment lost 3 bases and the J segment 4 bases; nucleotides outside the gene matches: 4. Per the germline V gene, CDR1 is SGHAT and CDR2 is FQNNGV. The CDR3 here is CASSFGTNADTQYF. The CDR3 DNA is TGTGCCAGCAGCTTCGGGACTAATGCAGATACGCAGTATTTT.

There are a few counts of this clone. CDR3 amino acids: CASSEKSGKQYF. In DNA, the CDR3 is TGTGCCAGCAGTGAAAAGTCAGGGAAGCAGTACTTC. The gene calls are TRBV6-1 and TRBJ2-7; D is perhaps TRBD1 (5 bases). Looked up from germline, CDR1 is MNHNS and CDR2 is SASEGT. Trimming removed 2 bases at V and 8 bases at J, with 10 bases between. The CDR3 is 12 amino acids.

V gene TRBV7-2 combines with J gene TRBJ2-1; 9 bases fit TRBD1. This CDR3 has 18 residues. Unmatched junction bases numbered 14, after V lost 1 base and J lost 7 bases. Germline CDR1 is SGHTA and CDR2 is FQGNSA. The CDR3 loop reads CASSLDGTGRQTTNEQFF. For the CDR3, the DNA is TGTGCCAGCAGCTTAGACGGGACAGGGAGACAGACTACAAATGAGCAGTTCTTC.

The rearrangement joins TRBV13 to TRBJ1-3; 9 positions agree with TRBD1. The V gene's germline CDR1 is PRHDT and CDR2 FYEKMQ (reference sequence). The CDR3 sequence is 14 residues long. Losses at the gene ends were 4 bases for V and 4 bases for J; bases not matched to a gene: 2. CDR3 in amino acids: CASSWTGAGNTIYF. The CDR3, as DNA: TGTGCCAGCAGCTGGACAGGGGCCGGAAACACCATATATTTT.

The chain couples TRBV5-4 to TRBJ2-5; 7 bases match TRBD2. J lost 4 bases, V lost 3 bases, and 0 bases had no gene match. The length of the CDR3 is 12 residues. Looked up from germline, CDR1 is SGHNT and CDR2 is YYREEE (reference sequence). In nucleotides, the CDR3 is TGTGCCAGCAGCTCGGGGGGAGAGACCCAGTACTTC. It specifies CASSSGGETQYF. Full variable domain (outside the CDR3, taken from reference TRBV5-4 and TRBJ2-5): ETGVTQSPTHLIKTRGQQVTLRCSSQSGHNTVSWYQQALGQGPQFIFQYYREEENGRGNFPPRFSGLQFPNYSSELNVNALELDDSALYLCASSSGGETQYFGPGTRLLVL.

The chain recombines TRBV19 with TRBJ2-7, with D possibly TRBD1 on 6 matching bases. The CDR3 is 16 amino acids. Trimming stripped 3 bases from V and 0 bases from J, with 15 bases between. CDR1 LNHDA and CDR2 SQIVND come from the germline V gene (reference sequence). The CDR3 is CASSISGTSFSYEQYF. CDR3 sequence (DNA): TGTGCCAGTAGTATCTCCGGGACAAGCTTCTCCTACGAGCAGTACTTC.